This T cell receptor (beta chain) was sequenced in a study of T-cell memory formation after mild COVID-19 (dated by TCRdb to about 2021). Background for the entire study: Most TCR sequence clusters were specific to one of the two donors. Longitudinal TCRalpha and TCRbeta repertoire sequencing tracked T-cell clones expanding and contracting after mild COVID-19 in a couple of donors. Two young, previously healthy adult volunteers, one female and one male, were included in the cohort. Broad study findings and their caveats: SARS-CoV-2 specificity of the second-wave clones peaking on day 37 was not confirmed. Some responding clones were detected in pre-infection memory, which suggested that pre-existing cross-reactive memory T cells had joined the SARS-CoV-2 response. Only a couple of mild cases were covered in the study, and larger cohorts including severe cases with pre-infection samples were considered necessary. Balanced CD4/CD8 phenotypes were observed for clones contracting from day 15 to 85, whereas a bias towards CD4+ was observed for a second wave of clones expanding from day 15 to 37. Contracting CD4+ clones turned up mainly in the CM and EM memory subsets, whereas EMRA was where CD8+ clones were enriched.

Ficoll-Paque density gradient centrifugation was used to isolate PBMCs. The CDR3 measures 17 amino acids from cysteine to phenylalanine. The kept DNA is CDR3 alone, 51 bases in frame from the first base. Trimming takes 5 bases off V and 8 bases off J; junction bases not matched to a gene: 17. Reading the germline V gene gives CDR1 SNHLY and CDR2 FYNNEI. The instrument given in TCRdb is Illumina NovaSeq 6000. cDNA libraries for TCRalpha and TCRbeta were prepared by 5'RACE using constant-segment primers, with sample barcodes and unique molecular identifiers added. RNA was extracted from every sample with Trizol reagent. Library amplification was performed in two PCR steps, and a second sample barcode and Illumina TruSeq adapters were introduced in the second step. Sequencing of libraries was performed on an Illumina NovaSeq with 2 x 150 bp paired-end reads. Per the authors' processing: Reads were demultiplexed and collapsed into UMI-guided consensus sequences with migec v1.2.7. Using mixcr v2.1.11, the UMI consensuses were aligned to TRA and TRB V and J templates and assembled into clonotypes. A clonotype was counted as expanded or contracted only if both edgeR and NoisET called the change significant, with noise models trained on biological replicates. For edgeR calls, the thresholds were a false discovery rate-adjusted p below 0.01 and a log2 fold-change of 1. As an exploratory analysis of dynamics, max-normalized trajectories of the 1000 most abundant clonotypes were examined with PCA combined with hierarchical clustering. Separately sequenced CD4+ and CD8+ repertoires were used to assign a CD4 or CD8 phenotype to each responding clone. TCRdb reworked the public reads: Q25 trimming with fastp, MiXCR clone assembly, productive beta chains retained. Rows are unified per CDR3 protein, each entry keeping the most common DNA and genes. TCRdb's processing, not the authors', yielded these V and J calls. This sample gives 250,000 to 300,000 distinct CDR3 sequences in total; about a sixth of them show up just once. Of the sample, roughly 22% is held by the ten largest clones.

As to this clonotype: Its antigen specificity is not known. It has no much larger one-base neighbor in the sample; base qualities were not kept.

The sequenced sample was PBMCs or a T cell subset sorted from them (not recorded which). This sequence uses TRBV2 and TRBJ1-4, and TRBD1 matches 7 of the central bases. The receptor's source is a man between 18 and 35 years old who had mild COVID-19 (a few samples of this study predate the infection). The sample titles of this study are shuffled in the database, so cell type and time point are left out; the donor was told from shared clones. In nucleotide form, the sequence is TGTGCCAGCAGTCCGACCACCCTCAGGGGGTCGGGGGAAAAACTGTTTTTT. Translated, this is CASSPTTLRGSGEKLFF. The full variable domain, completed from the reference TRBV2 and TRBJ1-4 proteins outside the CDR3, reads EPEVTQTPSHQVTQMGQEVILRCVPISNHLYFYWYRQILGQKVEFLVSFYNNEISEKSEIFDDQFSVERPDGSNFTLKIRSTKLEDSAMYFCASSPTTLRGSGEKLFFGSGTQLSVL.